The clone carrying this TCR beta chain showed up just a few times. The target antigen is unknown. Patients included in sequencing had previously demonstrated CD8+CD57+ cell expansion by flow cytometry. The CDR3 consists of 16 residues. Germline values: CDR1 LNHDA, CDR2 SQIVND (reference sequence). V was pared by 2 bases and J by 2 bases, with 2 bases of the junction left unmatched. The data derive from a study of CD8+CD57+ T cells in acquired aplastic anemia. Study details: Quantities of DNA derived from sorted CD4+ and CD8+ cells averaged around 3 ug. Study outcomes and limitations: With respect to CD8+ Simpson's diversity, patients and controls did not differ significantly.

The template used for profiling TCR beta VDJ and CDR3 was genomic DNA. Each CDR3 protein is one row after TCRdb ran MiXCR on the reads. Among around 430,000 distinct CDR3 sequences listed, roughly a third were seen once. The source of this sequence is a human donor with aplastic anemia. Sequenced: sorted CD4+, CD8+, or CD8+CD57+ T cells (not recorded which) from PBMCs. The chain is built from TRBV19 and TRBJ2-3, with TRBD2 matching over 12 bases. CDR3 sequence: CASSILAGGLTDTQYF. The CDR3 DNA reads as TGTGCCAGTAGTATACTAGCGGGAGGGCTCACAGATACGCAGTATTTT.